The T cell receptor beta chain described here comes from a study of regulatory T cells in long-lasting Graves disease. Combining iRepertoire HTBI primers with Arm-PCR of CDR3 regions, the authors built TCR beta libraries. One entry per CDR3 protein, called by TCRdb with MiXCR from the multiplex PCR reads. This sample has about 660,000 distinct CDR3 sequences, with approximately 31% found just once. At least ten counts were recorded for this clonotype. Time point described: persistent/refractory GD, antithyroid drugs over 5 years with positive TRAb. PBMCs provided the RNA from which the TCR library was made. With V trimmed by 5 bases and J by 4 bases, 10 bases remained unmatched. This CDR3 has 16 amino acids.

The V call is TRBV12-3 or TRBV12-4, the J call TRBJ1-2; 10 nucleotides match TRBD1. The sequence derives from a female donor with Graves disease. The input for sequencing was peripheral blood mononuclear cells (PBMCs), taken when the disease was refractory, from a patient treated with antithyroid drugs. In nucleotides, the CDR3 is TGTGCCAGCAGTAGCGAGCCGGGACAGGGGTTCTATGGCTACACCTTC. It is translated as CASSSEPGQGFYGYTF.